The T cell receptor beta chain described here comes from a study of early T cells in non-severe SARS-CoV-2 infection. Study overall: Alpha and beta chains were unpaired, from unsorted whole-blood bulk RNA. Study findings and constraints: A preference for anti-spike CD8 responses marked VDJdb matching, which missed private and CD4 specificities.

This CDR3 has 14 amino acids. Germline V gene data show CDR1 as SSHAT and CDR2 as FNYEAQ (reference sequence). This clonotype has at least ten counts. Its matching antigen is unknown. Relative to the germline gene, one junction end is altered; a read error may explain this. Separate cDNA molecules each had unique molecular identifiers attached to them. One entry per CDR3 protein results from TCRdb running MiXCR on the 5' RACE reads. This sample yields 45,000 to 75,000 distinct CDR3 sequences, of which 8.5% to 10% are seen a single time; 15% to 20% belongs to the top ten. The sequenced material came from whole blood. The TCR comes from an adult who was a healthcare worker with PCR-confirmed SARS-CoV-2 infection or an uninfected control (not recorded which). The chain combines TRBV7-7 with TRBJ2-5; maybe TRBD1 (5 bases). For the CDR3, the DNA is TGTGCTAGCAGCTTAGCTGGCAGGGAAGAGACCCAGTACTTC. It translates to CASSLAGREETQYF.